This entry concerns a single T cell receptor (beta chain). The antigen is undetermined. The entry originates in a study of radiation and T cells in renal cell carcinoma. CDR1 and CDR2 (germline): GTSNPN, SVGIG (reference sequence). The CDR3 covers 14 residues. Trimming stripped 5 bases from V and 10 bases from J, with 21 bases between. Study-level results: No pretreatment tumor biopsies were available for baseline clonotypes. From baseline, blood top tumor clonotypes peaked at 2 weeks post-radiation.

The table came from immunoSEQ multiplex PCR; TCRdb's copy has only in-frame clones and leaves some out. The sample consists of about 130,000 clones, over 75% of them appearing once. The time point is: blood 2 weeks post-SBRT. Treatment noted: 15 Gy SBRT to primary tumor, nephrectomy 4 weeks later. Sequenced material: blood, taken from a patient whose treatment included radiotherapy and nephrectomy. This TCR was sampled from a man aged 50-60 years with renal cell carcinoma. This chain connects TRBV30 to TRBJ2-1; D perhaps matches TRBD2 (6 bases). The CDR3 region is CAWSSLMWGGEQFF. The CDR3, as DNA: TGTGCCTGGTCGTCGCTCATGTGGGGAGGCGAGCAGTTCTTC.